This TCR beta chain is from a study of blood T cell repertoires in COVID-19 (dated by TCRdb to the early 2020s). Concerning the study at large: Collaborator samples came from the United States, Italy and Spain and covered acute and convalescent phases of COVID-19. The prospective study material was composed of cDNA or gDNA derived from T cells, B-cell-depleted T cells, or PBMCs. Subjects who had been exposed to COVID-19, were actively infected with it, or had recovered from it provided the deeply sampled blood TCRbeta repertoires that made up the dataset. The repertoires were released in a freely available public database intended as a resource for research on the immune response to SARS-CoV-2. Samples were obtained from the ongoing ImmuneRACE study (first 160 participants) and from about 1,300 subjects provided by 6 global collaborators. Nearly every sample came with metadata listing a de-identified subject ID, COVID-19 status, age in years and sex. Where available, HLA class I and class II types were taken from metadata supplied by the sample provider and were not determined by assay-based typing. Paper-wide results and their limitations: The amount of clinical and demographic metadata varied by source and participant and was provided uncurated.

Whole blood was collected in K2EDTA tubes by collaborating institutions according to the institutions' own protocols. For TCRbeta analysis, collaborator samples were shipped as frozen whole blood, as isolated PBMCs, or as DNA extracted from either sample type. TCRbeta CDR3 regions were amplified from genomic DNA using the immunoSEQ Assay, a bias-controlled multiplex PCR. On the study's bioinformatics: The number of nucleated cells in each sample was estimated from the amplification of reference gene primers within the assay. Sequence reads were collapsed and filtered to measure the absolute abundance of every unique TCRbeta CDR3 rearrangement. For each sample, productive Simpson clonality was calculated as the square root of Simpson's diversity index across productive rearrangements. Held by TCRdb, this immuneACCESS table contains in-frame sequences only and omits some clones. Under half of the omission traces to an unresolved V gene where checked; the cause of the rest is unknown. V, J and clone size derive from that table, while D and trimming were established from the DNA sequence. The sample profile shows about 80,000 clones; approximately 82% of them were found once. The ten largest account for under 45% of the sample.

Of note for this clone: What this receptor recognizes is not known. Base qualities are not recorded, but no much larger clone differs from it by a single base.

CDR1 and CDR2 are drawn from the germline V gene: LGHNT, FRNRAP. From cysteine to phenylalanine, the CDR3 is 18 amino acids long. The entry retains the CDR3 DNA only, 54 bases that are in frame from base 1. Germline trimming: 2 bases from V, 6 bases from J; junction bases outside gene matches: 8. The chain joins TRBV12-5 to TRBJ2-2; 14 nucleotides in the junction match TRBD2. Sequenced material: peripheral blood. The sequence derives from a woman in her 70s with acute or convalescent COVID-19. The CDR3 is CASGLTRGGLAGAGELFF. In nucleotide form, the sequence is TGTGCTAGTGGTTTGACACGGGGGGGACTAGCGGGAGCCGGGGAGCTGTTTTTT. This CDR3, with the reference TRBV12-5 and TRBJ2-2 proteins standing in past its ends, gives the full variable domain DARVTQTPRHKVTEMGQEVTMRCQPILGHNTVFWYRQTMMQGLELLAYFRNRAPLDDSGMPKDRFSAEMPDATLATLKIQPSEPRDSAVYFCASGLTRGGLAGAGELFFGEGSRLTVL.